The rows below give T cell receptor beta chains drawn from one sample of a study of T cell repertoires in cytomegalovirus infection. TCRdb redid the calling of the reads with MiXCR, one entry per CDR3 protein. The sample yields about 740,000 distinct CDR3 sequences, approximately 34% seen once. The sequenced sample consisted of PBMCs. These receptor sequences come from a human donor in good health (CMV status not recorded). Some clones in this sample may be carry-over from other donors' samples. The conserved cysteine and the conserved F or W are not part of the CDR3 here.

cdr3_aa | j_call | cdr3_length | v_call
ASSRDSGGGNEQF | TRBJ2-1 | 13 | TRBV4-1
ASSLIGTSGLAKNIQY | TRBJ2-4 | 16 | TRBV7-2
ASSLALRRAGQYSETQY | TRBJ2-5 | 17 | TRBV7-2
ASRQSTDTQY | TRBJ2-3 | 10 | TRBV27
ASSAQVGTRRTGANVLT | TRBJ2-6 | 17 | TRBV7-2
ATSQLLAGGDEQY | TRBJ2-7 | 13 | TRBV10-3
ASSSTGSRYSNTEAF | TRBJ1-1 | 15 | TRBV27
ASSINAFDNEQF | TRBJ2-1 | 12 | TRBV19
ASSQDFRGNSPLH | TRBJ1-6 | 13 | TRBV3-1
ATSDLDLPGDEQF | TRBJ2-1 | 13 | TRBV24-1
ASSLAQRYTGELF | TRBJ2-2 | 13 | TRBV7-9
ASNRALPWVKSGGELF | TRBJ2-2 | 16 | TRBV12-3/TRBV12-4
ASSQEGLANEKLF | TRBJ1-4 | 13 | TRBV4-1
ASSLRGGQGARNIQY | TRBJ2-4 | 15 | TRBV7-2
ATSDPRKNTGELF | TRBJ2-2 | 13 | TRBV24-1
ASSFMRGNTIY | TRBJ1-3 | 11 | TRBV7-8
SVVRGRTEAF | TRBJ1-1 | 10 | TRBV29-1
ASSDLRGTDTQY | TRBJ2-3 | 12 | TRBV6-1
ATSRDSGTGSGYT | TRBJ1-2 | 13 | TRBV15
SATPQSQETQY | TRBJ2-5 | 11 | TRBV20-1
ASRPGQPGGELF | TRBJ2-2 | 12 | TRBV6-2/TRBV6-3
SGGSGSSYNEQF | TRBJ2-1 | 12 | TRBV29-1
ASRPHGDQPQH | TRBJ1-5 | 11 | TRBV28
ASSPLAPSTDTQY | TRBJ2-3 | 13 | TRBV4-2
ASSPDQANYGYT | TRBJ1-2 | 12 | TRBV7-6
ASSSKNLSYNEQF | TRBJ2-1 | 13 | TRBV7-3
ASSEQGLSKEQY | TRBJ2-7 | 12 | TRBV2
ASSFRLAGEVWRQETQY | TRBJ2-5 | 17 | TRBV7-2
ASSPGDFYNEQF | TRBJ2-1 | 12 | TRBV7-8
SARTGAGYT | TRBJ1-2 | 9 | TRBV20-1
ASSLRLASTDTQY | TRBJ2-3 | 13 | TRBV6-2/TRBV6-3
ASRLRFSGTGDTQY | TRBJ2-3 | 14 | TRBV7-8
ASSTLPGRTEAF | TRBJ1-1 | 12 | TRBV4-1
ASRYGTSDLIETQY | TRBJ2-5 | 14 | TRBV28
ASSLRYRGKYEQY | TRBJ2-7 | 13 | TRBV5-4
ASSPLGGRHGYT | TRBJ1-2 | 12 | TRBV6-5
SARDLMGRWNEQF | TRBJ2-1 | 13 | TRBV20-1